Presented here are 18 T cell receptor beta chains from one specimen sequenced in a study of OX40 agonist ivuxolimab in advanced cancers. Sequenced by immunoSEQ multiplex PCR; TCRdb stores in-frame clones only, minus some. The sample yields approximately 84,000 clones, roughly 89% seen once. The material sequenced was CD4+ or CD8+ T cells sorted from blood, taken in a trial of the OX40 agonist ivuxolimab. Receptors originate from an adult with an advanced solid tumor such as melanoma, head and neck, liver or kidney cancer.

The table lists this clone with a few counts. J is TRBJ2-7 and V is TRBV10-3; possibly TRBD2 for D (6 bases). The CDR3 length is 12 residues. Per the germline V gene, CDR1 is ENHRY and CDR2 is SYGVKD. The V end was cut by 8 bases, the J end by 7 bases, with 15 bases between. As DNA, the CDR3 is TGTGCCATCCGCGGGGATGTGGGGGAGCAGTACGTC. Its protein is CAIRGDVGEQYV.

This clone was seen a few times. The rearrangement joins TRBV28 to TRBJ1-5, with D tentatively TRBD1 (5 bases). CDR1 and CDR2 from the germline V gene are MDHEN and SYDVKM. The ends were cut back, 5 bases at V and 2 bases at J, with 10 bases in the middle. The CDR3 length is 14 residues. Here the CDR3 DNA reads TGTGCCAGCAGTCCTGGGACTGGCAATCAGCCCCAGCATTTT. As protein: CASSPGTGNQPQHF.

This clone occurred a few times. The rearrangement joins TRBV14 to TRBJ1-2; 7 bases match TRBD1. The CDR3 covers 14 residues. Germline V gives CDR1 SGHDN, CDR2 FVKESK. V gave up 1 base and J gave up 6 bases; unmatched junction bases: 5. The CDR3 spells CASSQADRFDGYTF. CDR3 sequence (DNA): TGTGCCAGCAGCCAAGCGGACAGGTTCGATGGCTACACCTTC.

This chain links TRBV6-5 with TRBJ1-1, with no clear D. CDR1 is MNHEY, CDR2 SVGAGI, per germline. The CDR3 loop spans 13 amino acids. V shed 0 bases and J shed 9 bases, with 11 bases lying between them. CDR3 bases: TGTGCCAGCAGTTACTCGAAGGTTCAGAAAGCTTTCTTT. Its protein is CASSYSKVQKAFF.

The V gene is TRBV4-1, the J gene TRBJ2-1, with D perhaps given as TRBD1 or TRBD2 (6 bases each). Germline CDR1 reads MGHRA; CDR2 reads YSYEKL. Deletions cut 3 bases from V and 0 bases from J, with 15 bases between. CDR3 length: 17 amino acids. The DNA for the CDR3 is TGCGCCAGCAGCCAGGGGGTGGGGGGCAGCTCCTACAATGAGCAGTTCTTC. This sequence encodes CASSQGVGGSSYNEQFF.

The sample holds a few counts of this clone. This chain links TRBV5-6 with TRBJ2-1, with a tentative D call TRBD2 (6 bases). Germline V gives CDR1 SGHDT, CDR2 YYEEEE. V lost 0 bases and J 6 bases, leaving 7 bases between the germline ends. The CDR3 runs 13 residues. The CDR3 is CASSLVTSNEQFF. The CDR3 DNA reads TGTGCCAGCAGCTTGGTGACTAGCAATGAGCAGTTCTTC.

The chain has TRBV7-2 and TRBJ2-7, with D uncertain. The CDR3 contains 12 residues. The V end was cut by 1 base, the J end by 6 bases, with 7 bases between. CDR1 is SGHTA and CDR2 is FQGNSA in the germline V gene. As DNA, the CDR3 is TGTGCCAGCAGCTTAGTCCCCGCCGAGCAGTACTTC. Encoded protein: CASSLVPAEQYF.

This clone has just one count. The chain carries TRBV2 and TRBJ1-2, with 10 bases that match TRBD1. CDR3 size: 13 residues. Per the germline V gene, CDR1 is SNHLY and CDR2 is FYNNEI. V was pared by 4 bases and J by 8 bases, with 4 bases of the junction left unmatched. Here the CDR3 DNA reads TGTGCCAGCAGTGGGGACAGGGGTGAGGGCTACACCTTC. It translates to CASSGDRGEGYTF. The entire variable domain, with the rest obtained from reference TRBV2 and TRBJ1-2, is as follows: EPEVTQTPSHQVTQMGQEVILRCVPISNHLYFYWYRQILGQKVEFLVSFYNNEISEKSEIFDDQFSVERPDGSNFTLKIRSTKLEDSAMYFCASSGDRGEGYTFGSGTRLTVV.

This clone has only one observation. The CDR3 protein is CASSPGGRKSDEQFF. DNA for the CDR3: TGTGCCAGCAGTCCGGGGGGCCGGAAAAGTGATGAGCAGTTCTTC. The rearrangement joins TRBV9 to TRBJ2-1; possible D gene TRBD2, 7 bases. Germline V CDR1 and CDR2: SGDLS, YYNGEE. Trimming removed 5 bases from V and 8 bases from J, with 20 bases in between. The length of the CDR3 is 15 residues. The whole variable domain, filled in from reference TRBV9 and TRBJ2-1, reads DSGVTQTPKHLITATGQRVTLRCSPRSGDLSVYWYQQSLDQGLQFLIQYYNGEERAKGNILERFSAQQFPDLHSELNLSSLELGDSALYFCASSPGGRKSDEQFFGPGTRLTVL.

This clone was seen only once. The V gene is TRBV18, the J gene TRBJ2-6; D remains unclear. Germline V gives CDR1 KGHSH, CDR2 LQKENI. The CDR3 spans 15 residues. Trimming pared 2 bases from V and 2 bases from J, leaving 7 bases between. The CDR3 sequence is CASSPILAGANVLTF. CDR3 DNA: TGTGCCAGCTCACCAATTTTGGCTGGGGCCAACGTCCTGACTTTC.

The chain uses TRBV7-3 and TRBJ2-1; a possible D gene is TRBD2 (6 bases). This CDR3 contains 14 residues. Germline V lookup: CDR1 SGHTA, CDR2 FQGTGA. V gave up 5 bases and J gave up 4 bases, with 12 bases separating them. Written as DNA, the CDR3 is TGTGCCAGCAGCAAGGGACTCGCATACAATGAGCAGTTCTTC. This codes for CASSKGLAYNEQFF.

This chain connects TRBV9 to TRBJ2-3; 8 bases are a match to TRBD2. CDR3 length: 18 residues. Germline loops: CDR1 SGDLS, CDR2 YYNGEE. The V segment lost 4 bases and the J segment 0 bases; nucleotides outside the gene matches: 13. CDR3 nucleotides: TGTGCCAGCAGCCCCACCCCGCGGTCTAGCGGGAGCACAGATACGCAGTATTTT. This codes for CASSPTPRSSGSTDTQYF.

CDR3 amino acids: CASRRLSTDTQYF. The DNA for the CDR3 is TGTGCCAGCAGACGATTAAGCACAGATACGCAGTATTTT. The V gene is TRBV7-2, the J gene TRBJ2-3; D not resolved. Trimming took 6 bases from V and 0 from J, leaving 7 bases between them. Looked up from germline, CDR1 is SGHTA and CDR2 is FQGNSA. The CDR3 totals 13 residues.

The CDR3 here is CASSFGLAANEQYF. In nucleotides, the CDR3 is TGTGCCAGCAGTTTCGGACTAGCGGCTAACGAGCAGTACTTC. This chain connects TRBV28 to TRBJ2-7; TRBD2 agrees at 10 bases. Germline trimming cut 3 bases from V and 5 bases from J; bases unmatched to any gene: 4. There are 14 residues in the CDR3. Germline V lookup: CDR1 MDHEN, CDR2 SYDVKM.

The sample holds one count of this clone. The V and J genes are TRBV27 and TRBJ1-3, with a tentative D call TRBD1 (5 bases). Trimming removed 6 bases at V and 2 bases at J, with 11 bases between. This CDR3 is 14 amino acids long. Germline CDR1 is MNHEY and CDR2 is SMNVEV (reference sequence). CDR3: CASRFSGTGNTIYF. DNA of the CDR3: TGTGCCAGCAGATTTTCAGGGACTGGAAACACCATATATTTT.

The V gene is TRBV7-2, the J gene TRBJ2-1; unclear D gene. V gave up 1 base and J gave up 9 bases, with 10 bases separating them. Germline V gene data show CDR1 as SGHTA and CDR2 as FQGNSA. CDR3 size: 13 residues. CDR3 nucleotides: TGTGCCAGCAGCTTAGATCAGCGCAGTGAGCAGTTCTTC. Its translation is CASSLDQRSEQFF.

This clone has only one observation. The chain combines TRBV5-4 with TRBJ2-3, with D unclear. Deletions cut 4 bases from V and 4 bases from J, with 4 bases between. The CDR3 extends over 11 amino acids. Germline assignment: CDR1 SGHNT and CDR2 YYREEE (reference sequence). CDR3 loop: CASSKADTQYF. CDR3 nucleotide sequence: TGTGCCAGCAGCAAGGCAGATACGCAGTATTTT.

V is TRBV6-5 and J is TRBJ2-2, with D perhaps TRBD1 (5 bases). Per the germline V gene, CDR1 is MNHEY and CDR2 is SVGAGI. V lost 8 bases, J lost 0 bases, and 13 bases lay in between. The CDR3 length is 15 residues. The CDR3 reads CASRSRQTNTGELFF. CDR3 in DNA: TGTGCCAGCCGTTCTCGACAGACGAACACCGGGGAGCTGTTTTTT.